This is a list of T cell receptor beta chains from one sample in a study of metastatic and nonmetastatic thyroid tumors. MiXCR was used by TCRdb to re-call the PCR reads. The profile covers 24,000 or so clones, with more than 20% appearing a single time and approximately 8% taken by the ten largest. Material for sequencing was blood. The source is a female donor with papillary thyroid cancer or a benign thyroid nodule (not recorded which). Some clones in this sample may be carry-over from other donors' samples. CDR3s include the opening cysteine and the closing phenylalanine or tryptophan.

J: TRBJ2-7
V: TRBV6-1
CDR3: CASSDGWEGYEQYF

J: TRBJ2-2
V: TRBV5-1
CDR3: CASSLDPGTLNTGELFF

J: TRBJ2-7
V: TRBV5-6
CDR3: CASSLVTGVDEQYF

J: TRBJ2-1
V: TRBV20-1
CDR3: CSAGDSGDNEQFF

J: TRBJ2-1
V: TRBV20-1
CDR3: CSARARGGSVYNEQFF

J: TRBJ2-7
V: TRBV12-3/TRBV12-4
CDR3: CASISGGMNEQYF

J: TRBJ2-1
V: TRBV20-1
CDR3: CSAYREPSNEQFF

J: TRBJ2-4
V: TRBV7-2
CDR3: CASSLGPGGNIQYF

J: TRBJ1-1
V: TRBV19
CDR3: CASCLRWQGNTEAVF

J: TRBJ2-5
V: TRBV5-1
CDR3: CASSSGTGGGETQYF

J: TRBJ2-7
V: TRBV15
CDR3: CATSRDRVGSYEQYF

J: TRBJ1-5
V: TRBV5-6
CDR3: CASSLQGGNQPQHF

J: TRBJ1-6
V: TRBV20-1
CDR3: CSARKRDRVSPLHF

J: TRBJ1-5
V: TRBV4-1
CDR3: CASSRQGGNQPQHF

J: TRBJ1-1
V: TRBV2
CDR3: CASSEQGSFTEAFF

J: TRBJ2-7
V: TRBV7-9
CDR3: CSSGLEPYEQYF

J: TRBJ2-7
V: TRBV6-1
CDR3: CASSARTSGSYEQYF

J: TRBJ1-4
V: TRBV20-1
CDR3: CSARGGRVGEKLFF

J: TRBJ2-7
V: TRBV5-1
CDR3: CASSLDPWGGSYEQYF

J: TRBJ2-7
V: TRBV6-2/TRBV6-3
CDR3: CASSPAGRELYF

J: TRBJ2-7
V: TRBV6-5
CDR3: CASSYSNNAYEQYF

J: TRBJ1-4
V: TRBV30
CDR3: CAWSVRWGGEKLFF

J: TRBJ2-7
V: TRBV20-1
CDR3: CSVSPSSYEQYF

J: TRBJ1-2
V: TRBV2
CDR3: CASSVSGTYGYTF

J: TRBJ2-5
V: TRBV12-3/TRBV12-4
CDR3: CASTQDRAKETQYF

J: TRBJ1-1
V: TRBV28
CDR3: CASSLQGSEAFF

J: TRBJ1-2
V: TRBV18
CDR3: CASSLGTDYGYTF

J: TRBJ2-2
V: TRBV7-6
CDR3: CASSISQGARTGELFF

J: TRBJ2-3
V: TRBV12-3/TRBV12-4
CDR3: CASSKTWSDTQYF

J: TRBJ2-7
V: TRBV3-1
CDR3: CASSQGGRPEQYF

J: TRBJ1-6
V: TRBV5-4
CDR3: CASSLETGVNSPLHF

J: TRBJ1-6
V: TRBV20-1
CDR3: CSARDGIDSPPLHF

J: TRBJ2-5
V: TRBV9
CDR3: CASSVAGGGLQETQYF

J: TRBJ2-3
V: TRBV5-1
CDR3: CASSLGTSGATDTQYF

J: TRBJ2-5
V: TRBV9
CDR3: CASSPQVDSLGTQYF

J: TRBJ1-2
V: TRBV4-2
CDR3: CASSQDKGQASNYGYIF

J: TRBJ2-7
V: TRBV20-1
CDR3: CSANSVSYEQYF

J: TRBJ2-5
V: TRBV27
CDR3: CAGSSSTVGGETQYF

J: TRBJ2-5
V: TRBV28
CDR3: CASSVSGPQETQYF

J: TRBJ2-1
V: TRBV7-9
CDR3: CASSLQGGEQFF

J: TRBJ1-4
V: TRBV6-5
CDR3: CASSSARPPRVGEKLFF

J: TRBJ1-4
V: TRBV5-4
CDR3: CASSPNRNLNEKLFF

J: TRBJ1-4
V: TRBV14
CDR3: CASSQAQGGEKLFF

J: TRBJ2-5
V: TRBV6-2/TRBV6-3
CDR3: CASSYSSEGGEKQYF

J: TRBJ2-1
V: TRBV24-1
CDR3: CATSDLSGYEQFF

J: TRBJ1-2
V: TRBV28
CDR3: CASTLPTLRGNGYTF

J: TRBJ2-5
V: TRBV11-3
CDR3: CASSSTWGVDEETQYF

J: TRBJ2-6
V: TRBV6-2/TRBV6-3
CDR3: CARTQGGGANVLTF

J: TRBJ2-3
V: TRBV20-1
CDR3: CSAGSTGGSTDTQYF

J: TRBJ1-5
V: TRBV28
CDR3: CASSRTGEGNQPQHF

J: TRBJ1-2
V: TRBV6-1
CDR3: CASSTPHRERSGYTF

J: TRBJ2-5
V: TRBV10-2
CDR3: CASSLEGSGTQYF

J: TRBJ2-3
V: TRBV12-3/TRBV12-4
CDR3: CASSFGMGDQILSDPQNF

J: TRBJ2-3
V: TRBV20-1
CDR3: CSAQKGGTDTQYF

J: TRBJ2-3
V: TRBV24-1
CDR3: CATSDSSGTTNTQYF

J: TRBJ2-7
V: TRBV20-1
CDR3: CSAESRDRGKYEQYF